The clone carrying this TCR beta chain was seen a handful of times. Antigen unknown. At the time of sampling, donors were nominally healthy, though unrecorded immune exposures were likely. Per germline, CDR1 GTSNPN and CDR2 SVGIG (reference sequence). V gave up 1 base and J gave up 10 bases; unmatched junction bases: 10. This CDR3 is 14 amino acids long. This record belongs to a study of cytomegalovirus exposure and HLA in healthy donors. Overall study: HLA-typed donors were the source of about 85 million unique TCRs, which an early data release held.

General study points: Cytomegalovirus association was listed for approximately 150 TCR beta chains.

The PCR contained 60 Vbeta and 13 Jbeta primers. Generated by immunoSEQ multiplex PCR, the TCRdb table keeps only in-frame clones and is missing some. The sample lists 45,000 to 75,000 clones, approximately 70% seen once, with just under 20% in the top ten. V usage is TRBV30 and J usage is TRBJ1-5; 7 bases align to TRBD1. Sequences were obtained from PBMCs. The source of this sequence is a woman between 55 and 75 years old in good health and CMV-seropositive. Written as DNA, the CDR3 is TGTGCCTGGAGTGGGGGCAGGGGGGTAGGACCCCAGCATTTT. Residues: CAWSGGRGVGPQHF.